Presented here are 29 T cell receptor beta chains from one specimen sequenced in a study of T cell responses to AZD1222 COVID-19 vaccine. Assay used: immunoSEQ multiplex PCR; TCRdb lists only in-frame clones, some missing. Here the sample spans about 120,000 clones, 88% being singletons. The sequences come from peripheral blood, collected on day 0 of AZD1222 vaccination. The receptors were gathered from an adult in good health.

J is TRBJ2-7 and V is TRBV2, with 7 bases that match TRBD1. Trimming took 8 bases from V and 0 from J; bases not matched to a gene: 1. Germline V gene sequence: CDR1 SNHLY, CDR2 FYNNEI. The CDR3 sequence is 12 residues long. The CDR3 DNA follows: TGTGCCAGCGACAGGGTCTCCTACGAGCAGTACTTC. It encodes CASDRVSYEQYF.

The chain employs TRBV18 and TRBJ2-7; D gene uncertain. The CDR3 consists of 14 residues. The germline CDR1 and CDR2 sequences are KGHSH and LQKENI. V was trimmed by 2 bases and J by 3 bases, leaving 11 bases between them. The CDR3 DNA reads as TGTGCCAGCTCACCAGAGTTCAGACGCTACGAGCAGTACTTC. Amino acid sequence: CASSPEFRRYEQYF.

The gene calls are TRBV18 and TRBJ2-7; D tentatively fits TRBD1 or TRBD2 (5 bases each). V dropped 6 bases and J dropped 5 bases, with 14 bases sitting between them. Germline loops: CDR1 KGHSH, CDR2 LQKENI. There are 13 residues in the CDR3. The CDR3 region is CASSLALGDEQYF. For the CDR3, the DNA is TGTGCCAGCTCCTTGGCGCTGGGGGACGAGCAGTACTTC.

CDR3 amino acids: CASSQVQNSYEQYF. The CDR3 DNA reads TGTGCCAGCAGCCAAGTACAGAATTCCTACGAGCAGTACTTC. V and J are TRBV14 and TRBJ2-7; the D is unclear. V dropped 1 base and J dropped 1 base, with 8 bases sitting between them. From germline, CDR1 is SGHDN and CDR2 FVKESK. The CDR3 extends over 14 amino acids.

The genes are TRBV4-2 and TRBJ2-2, with a possible D match to TRBD1 (6 bases). This CDR3 contains 14 residues. Looked up from germline, CDR1 is LGHNA and CDR2 is YNFKEQ. V was pared by 0 bases and J by 7 bases, with 9 bases between. CDR3 sequence: CASSQEGGIGELFF. CDR3 coding DNA: TGTGCCAGCAGCCAAGAAGGGGGAATCGGGGAGCTGTTTTTT.

The chain has TRBV3-1 (or the pseudogene TRBV3-2) and TRBJ1-1, with D unclear. V was trimmed by 1 base and J by 0 bases, leaving 12 bases between them. The CDR3 spans 16 residues. Per germline, CDR1 LGHDT and CDR2 YNNKEL (reference sequence). This CDR3 is CASSQAAIKMNTEAFF. CDR3 nucleotides: TGTGCCAGCAGCCAAGCAGCAATCAAGATGAACACTGAAGCTTTCTTT.

The rearrangement links TRBV3-1 (or the pseudogene TRBV3-2) to TRBJ2-3, with 9 bases identical to TRBD1. The CDR3 length is 17 residues. The germline gives CDR1 LGHDT, CDR2 YNNKEL (reference sequence). V lost 0 bases and J lost 2; bases outside the gene matches: 6. Here the CDR3 reads CASSQDQGQGFTDTQYF. The CDR3 nucleotides are TGTGCCAGCAGCCAAGATCAGGGACAGGGATTCACAGATACGCAGTATTTT.

This chain links TRBV5-5 with TRBJ2-7; 8 nucleotides agree with TRBD2. Germline assignment: CDR1 SGHKS and CDR2 YYEKEE (reference sequence). Trimming removed 2 bases from V and 2 bases from J; junction bases left unmatched: 6. There are 15 residues in the CDR3. CDR3 nucleotide sequence: TGTGCCAGCAGCTTTTTGCGGGGGGAAACCTACGAGCAGTACTTC. This translates into CASSFLRGETYEQYF.

Only one count was recorded for this clone. The V call is TRBV2, the J call TRBJ1-4; 8 positions match TRBD1. The CDR3 extends over 15 amino acids. V shed 7 bases and J 7 bases; nucleotides not matched to a gene: 11. Looked up from germline, CDR1 is SNHLY and CDR2 is FYNNEI. The CDR3 DNA reads TGTGCCAGCATGAGAGGGCAGGGGGCAAGTGAAAAACTGTTTTTT. It yields the protein CASMRGQGASEKLFF.

About this clone: A read error may account for a junction end that differs from germline. J is TRBJ1-4 and V is TRBV18, with 7 bases aligning to TRBD1. Germline CDR1 reads KGHSH; CDR2 reads LQKENI. The CDR3 is 14 amino acids. The CDR3 reads CASSPQGPNEKLFF. The CDR3, as DNA: TGTGCCAGCTCTCCACAGGGGCCAAATGAAAAACTGTTTTTT.

The rearrangement uses TRBV6-2 or TRBV6-3 and TRBJ2-3; the D gene is possibly TRBD1 (6 bases). Trimming stripped 2 bases from V and 0 bases from J, with 9 bases between. This CDR3 is built from 15 residues. Germline V gene data show CDR1 as MNHEY and CDR2 as SVGEGT. CDR3 coding DNA: TGTGCCAGCAGTTACATCGGACAGAGCACAGATACGCAGTATTTT. Protein sequence: CASSYIGQSTDTQYF.

The gene calls are TRBV5-1 and TRBJ1-1; possible D gene TRBD1, 5 bases. Germline V gene sequence: CDR1 SGHRS, CDR2 YFSETQ. The CDR3 runs 15 residues. The V end was cut by 5 bases, the J end by 1 base, with 15 bases between. In DNA, the CDR3 is TGCGCCAGCAGTCATACAGGAGAACCGAACACTGAAGCTTTCTTT. This translates into CASSHTGEPNTEAFF.

The genes are TRBV6-5 and TRBJ2-7; unclear D gene. CDR3 size: 14 residues. The V end lost 6 bases, the J end lost 3 bases, and 15 bases lay between the germline ends. The germline gives CDR1 MNHEY, CDR2 SVGAGI. CDR3 in amino acids: CASRARYSGYEQYF. The CDR3 nucleotides read TGTGCCAGCAGAGCTCGATACTCGGGCTACGAGCAGTACTTC.

This clone was observed once. The rearrangement links TRBV7-3 to TRBJ2-3; D perhaps matches TRBD1 (7 bases). V dropped 5 bases and J dropped 3 bases, with 15 bases sitting between them. The CDR3 covers 15 residues. The germline V gene has CDR1 SGHTA and CDR2 FQGTGA. In nucleotides, the CDR3 is TGTGCCAGCAGCCAGGGGGGCGGGGCAACAGATACGCAGTATTTT. Translating gives CASSQGGGATDTQYF. The full variable domain, rest sourced from reference TRBV7-3 and TRBJ2-3, is GAGVSQTPSNKVTEKGKYVELRCDPISGHTALYWYRQSLGQGPEFLIYFQGTGAADDSGLPNDRFFAVRPEGSVSTLKIQRTERGDSAVYLCASSQGGGATDTQYFGPGTRLTVL.

CDR3 amino acids: CASRGQGSHPNEQYF. The CDR3 coding sequence is TGTGCCAGCAGGGGACAGGGTTCCCATCCCAACGAGCAGTACTTC. This chain joins TRBV2 and TRBJ2-7; the match to TRBD1 covers 9 bases. This CDR3 has 15 residues. The J segment lost 5 bases and the V segment lost 6 bases, leaving 11 bases of the junction unmatched. Germline V gene lookup returns CDR1 SNHLY and CDR2 FYNNEI.

The gene calls are TRBV9 and TRBJ1-6; D possibly corresponds to TRBD1 (5 bases). The CDR3 is 13 residues long. The ends were cut back, 2 bases at V and 7 bases at J, with 7 bases in the middle. Looked up from germline, CDR1 is SGDLS and CDR2 is YYNGEE. Here the CDR3 DNA reads TGTGCCAGCAGCGTGACAGAAAATTCACCCCTCCACTTT. Amino acids: CASSVTENSPLHF.

This clone appeared a single time. The J gene is TRBJ1-4, the V gene TRBV6-5; D is unclear. Germline CDR1 and CDR2: MNHEY and SVGAGI. CDR3 length equals 15 residues. Between the trimmed V and J ends, which lost 5 bases and 0 bases, there was a span of 10 bases. CDR3 coding DNA: TGTGCCAGCAGTCAGCGGAAAACAACTAATGAAAAACTGTTTTTT. Translation gives CASSQRKTTNEKLFF.

The rearrangement joins TRBV5-1 to TRBJ1-2; D gene unclear. V was trimmed by 0 bases and J by 0 bases, leaving 12 bases between them. CDR1 SGHRS and CDR2 YFSETQ come from the germline V gene. The CDR3 consists of 16 residues. The CDR3 sequence: CASSLGRGTTNYGYTF. The CDR3 DNA sequence: TGCGCCAGCAGCTTGGGGCGGGGAACAACTAACTATGGCTACACCTTC.

The chain employs TRBV27 and TRBJ1-6; 7 bases map to TRBD1. This CDR3 has 16 amino acids. Germline CDR1 and CDR2: MNHEY and SMNVEV (reference sequence). V was clipped by 6 bases and J by 11 bases; unmatched bases: 16. The CDR3 bases are TGTGCCAGCAGGCCCCCCACAGACAGGGTGCGGACACCCCTCCACTTT. Amino acids: CASRPPTDRVRTPLHF.

The rearrangement links TRBV7-2 to TRBJ1-1; D unclear. The germline gives CDR1 SGHTA, CDR2 FQGNSA. Trimming left V 10 bases short and J 1 base short, with 13 bases between. This CDR3 spans 13 amino acids. The CDR3 is CATAERSNTEAFF. The CDR3 DNA is TGTGCCACCGCCGAGCGGTCGAACACTGAAGCTTTCTTT. The variable domain in full, completed from reference TRBV7-2 and TRBJ1-1, reads GAGVSQSPSNKVTEKGKDVELRCDPISGHTALYWYRQSLGQGLEFLIYFQGNSAPDKSGLPSDRFSAERTGGSVSTLTIQRTQQEDSAVYLCATAERSNTEAFFGQGTRLTVV.

This sequence joins TRBV3-1 (or the pseudogene TRBV3-2) and TRBJ1-6; a weak D match, TRBD1 (6 bases). Germline V gene data show CDR1 as LGHDT and CDR2 as YNNKEL (reference sequence). Trimming cost V 3 bases and J 8 bases, with 11 bases left between them. The length of the CDR3 is 14 residues. CDR3 region: CASSQAYRDSPLHF. CDR3 DNA: TGTGCCAGCAGCCAGGCCTACAGGGATTCACCCCTCCACTTT.

This chain uses TRBV3-1 (or the pseudogene TRBV3-2) with TRBJ2-7; D remains ambiguous. CDR3 length: 12 residues. V lost 1 base to trimming and J lost 6 bases, with 7 bases between them. The germline gives CDR1 LGHDT, CDR2 YNNKEL (reference sequence). The CDR3 here is CASSQASGEQYF. CDR3 bases: TGTGCCAGCAGCCAAGCTTCGGGCGAGCAGTACTTC.

The chain joins TRBV10-3 to TRBJ1-5; maybe TRBD1 (5 bases). The germline gives CDR1 ENHRY, CDR2 SYGVKD. V lost 6 bases, J lost 4 bases, and 13 bases lay in between. The CDR3 extends over 14 amino acids. The CDR3: CAIRSGTENQPQHF. CDR3 in DNA: TGTGCCATCAGATCCGGGACCGAGAATCAGCCCCAGCATTTT.

This chain connects TRBV2 to TRBJ1-2; 7 bases are shared with TRBD1. This CDR3 spans 14 amino acids. Looked up from germline, CDR1 is SNHLY and CDR2 is FYNNEI. V was clipped by 6 bases and J by 4 bases; unmatched bases: 8. This chain's CDR3 is CASSREGASYGYTF. The CDR3, as DNA: TGTGCCAGCAGCAGGGAGGGGGCCTCCTATGGCTACACCTTC.

DNA of the CDR3: TGTGCCAGCAGCTTAACTTGGGACAGGGTTCAGAATGAGCAGTTCTTC. As protein: CASSLTWDRVQNEQFF. J is TRBJ2-1 and V is TRBV7-3; TRBD1 matches 9 bases. V shed 0 bases and J 7 bases; nucleotides not matched to a gene: 7. From germline, CDR1 is SGHTA and CDR2 FQGTGA. The CDR3 has 16 amino acids.

This chain uses TRBV10-3 with TRBJ2-5; 13 bases are a match to TRBD2. V was pared by 4 bases and J by 5 bases, with 10 bases of the junction left unmatched. The CDR3 runs 17 residues. Germline loops: CDR1 ENHRY, CDR2 SYGVKD. In DNA, the CDR3 is TGTGCCATCAGTGGTTCAACTAGCGGGGGGGTGGATGAGACCCAGTACTTC. Protein sequence: CAISGSTSGGVDETQYF.

CDR3 loop: CASSHSGEGDTQYF. The CDR3 DNA sequence: TGTGCCAGCAGCCATAGCGGGGAAGGGGATACGCAGTATTTT. The gene calls are TRBV3-1 (or the pseudogene TRBV3-2) and TRBJ2-3; TRBD2 matches at 8 bases. Germline values: CDR1 LGHDT, CDR2 YNNKEL (reference sequence). V lost 3 bases, J lost 6 bases, and 5 bases stayed unmatched. CDR3 length: 14 residues.

The chain couples TRBV6-1 to TRBJ1-2; D might be TRBD1 (5 bases). V lost 3 bases, J lost 2 bases, and 10 bases lay in between. CDR1 and CDR2 (germline): MNHNS, SASEGT. The CDR3 extends over 14 amino acids. The CDR3: CASSESAGNYGYTF. The CDR3 region has the DNA TGTGCCAGCAGTGAGTCCGCAGGGAACTATGGCTACACCTTC.

This clone was recorded a few times. The V call is TRBV9, the J call TRBJ1-5; D gene uncertain. Trimming took off 0 bases at V and 6 bases at J, with 13 bases between the two ends. The length of the CDR3 is 15 residues. The germline CDR1 and CDR2 sequences are SGDLS and YYNGEE. This chain's CDR3 is CASSVDGDAGQPQHF. As DNA, the CDR3 is TGTGCCAGCAGCGTAGATGGTGATGCCGGTCAGCCCCAGCATTTT. Full variable domain (rest looked up from reference TRBV9 and TRBJ1-5): DSGVTQTPKHLITATGQRVTLRCSPRSGDLSVYWYQQSLDQGLQFLIQYYNGEERAKGNILERFSAQQFPDLHSELNLSSLELGDSALYFCASSVDGDAGQPQHFGDGTRLSIL.